The rows below give T cell receptor beta chains drawn from one sample of a study of blood T cell repertoires in COVID-19. Sequencing was performed with immunoSEQ multiplex PCR; in TCRdb, only in-frame clones are kept and a portion is missing. The sample comprises 75,000 to 95,000 clones, 90% of which are singletons, and about 1.8% rests with the top ten. The source material was peripheral blood. Every receptor here comes from a man aged 60 to 69 with acute or convalescent COVID-19. The CDR3 runs from the conserved cysteine through the conserved F or W. A D gene is named only where the DNA matches it firmly. A clone size is listed for some rows: how often the clone was seen (once, few, many), or a class if it is expanded.

d_gene: TRBD1; v_gene: TRBV5-5; abundance: -; j_gene: TRBJ2-3; CDR3aa: CASSKGTGGQPYTQYF; CDR3nt: TGTGCCAGCAGCAAAGGGACAGGGGGACAGCCCTATACGCAGTATTTT
d_gene: TRBD1; v_gene: TRBV19; abundance: -; j_gene: TRBJ1-3; CDR3aa: CASSVGQSSGNTIYF; CDR3nt: TGTGCCAGTAGCGTGGGACAGAGCTCTGGAAACACCATATATTTT
d_gene: -; v_gene: TRBV13; abundance: once; j_gene: TRBJ2-1; CDR3aa: CASSSGGGPYNEQFF; CDR3nt: TGTGCCAGCAGCTCTGGGGGGGGCCCCTACAATGAGCAGTTCTTC
d_gene: -; v_gene: TRBV7-2; abundance: -; j_gene: TRBJ1-1; CDR3aa: CASSSRGKNTEAFF; CDR3nt: TGTGCCAGCAGTTCAAGGGGGAAGAACACTGAAGCTTTCTTT
d_gene: -; v_gene: TRBV7-2; abundance: few; j_gene: TRBJ1-2; CDR3aa: CASSLEGDNYGYTF; CDR3nt: TGTGCCAGCAGCTTAGAGGGAGATAACTATGGCTACACCTTC
d_gene: -; v_gene: TRBV2; abundance: -; j_gene: TRBJ2-5; CDR3aa: CASSDRRETQYF; CDR3nt: TGTGCCAGCAGTGACAGGAGGGAGACCCAGTACTTC
d_gene: TRBD1; v_gene: TRBV13; abundance: -; j_gene: TRBJ1-6; CDR3aa: CASSHKGTGGTPLHF; CDR3nt: TGTGCCAGCAGCCACAAGGGGACAGGCGGGACGCCCCTCCACTTT
d_gene: -; v_gene: TRBV19; abundance: -; j_gene: TRBJ1-2; CDR3aa: CASSADRTNYGYTF; CDR3nt: TGTGCCAGTAGTGCGGACAGAACTAACTATGGCTACACCTTC
d_gene: TRBD2; v_gene: TRBV28; abundance: few; j_gene: TRBJ2-5; CDR3aa: CASSFGLSGDQETQYF; CDR3nt: TGTGCCAGCAGTTTCGGGTTAAGCGGGGACCAAGAGACCCAGTACTTC
d_gene: TRBD2; v_gene: TRBV4-3; abundance: -; j_gene: TRBJ2-1; CDR3aa: CASSQDRREIVEQFF; CDR3nt: TGCGCCAGCAGCCAAGATCGGCGGGAGATCGTTGAGCAGTTCTTC
d_gene: -; v_gene: TRBV24-1; abundance: -; j_gene: TRBJ1-1; CDR3aa: CATGQSRIQRPTVGAFF; CDR3nt: TGTGCCACCGGGCAGTCTCGGATTCAGCGGCCCACGGTCGGGGCTTTCTTT
d_gene: -; v_gene: TRBV21-1; abundance: -; j_gene: TRBJ2-4; CDR3aa: CASSSSRVAKNIQYF; CDR3nt: TGTGCCAGCAGTTCGAGCAGGGTAGCCAAAAACATTCAGTACTTC
d_gene: -; v_gene: TRBV6-2/TRBV6-3; abundance: -; j_gene: TRBJ2-2; CDR3aa: CASSYPSGAGTGELFF; CDR3nt: TGTGCCAGCAGTTACCCCTCTGGGGCAGGCACCGGGGAGCTGTTTTTT
d_gene: -; v_gene: TRBV6-5; abundance: -; j_gene: TRBJ1-1; CDR3aa: CASTKGVGNTEAFF; CDR3nt: TGTGCCAGCACCAAAGGGGTCGGGAACACTGAAGCTTTCTTT
d_gene: TRBD2; v_gene: TRBV6-5; abundance: -; j_gene: TRBJ2-7; CDR3aa: CASSYTPGGYEQYF; CDR3nt: TGTGCCAGCAGTTATACACCGGGGGGCTACGAGCAGTACTTC
d_gene: -; v_gene: TRBV21-1; abundance: -; j_gene: TRBJ1-5; CDR3aa: CACERGREPQHF; CDR3nt: TGTGCCTGCGAACGGGGTAGGGAGCCCCAGCATTTT